The 17 T cell receptor beta chains given below trace back to one sample, sequenced in a study of blood T cells in healthy people across ages. Together with a sample-barcoded 5' primer, a J-beta primer mix was included in a second PCR lasting about 7 to 11 cycles. TCRdb re-called the 5' RACE reads with MiXCR, one entry per CDR3 protein. The profile shows around 580,000 distinct CDR3 sequences, roughly 48% of them singletons. Sequenced: blood. These receptors all stem from a man older than 75 in good health.

The V and J genes are TRBV28 and TRBJ2-3; 7 nucleotides align to TRBD1. Unmatched junction bases numbered 23, after V lost 7 bases and J lost 7 bases. CDR1 is MDHEN and CDR2 is SYDVKM in the germline V gene. The CDR3 length is 18 residues. In DNA form, the CDR3 reads TGTGCCAGCACTAAGGAACAGGGGATTAACAGCAGCAGGTATACGCAGTATTTT. This codes for CASTKEQGINSSRYTQYF.

The chain recombines TRBV10-3 with TRBJ2-1; 8 nucleotides agree with TRBD2. Germline CDR1 and CDR2: ENHRY and SYGVKD. V was clipped by 11 bases and J by 4 bases; unmatched bases: 7. The CDR3 has 13 amino acids. CDR3 DNA sequence: TGTGCCTTCGGGGGGGGCGATTACAATGAGCAGTTCTTC. As protein: CAFGGGDYNEQFF.

This clonotype was observed a handful of times. The chain recombines TRBV7-9 with TRBJ1-1; D gene uncertain. Germline loops: CDR1 SEHNR, CDR2 FQNEAQ (reference sequence). V was trimmed by 5 bases and J by 7 bases, leaving 8 bases between them. This CDR3 has 11 residues. The chain's CDR3 is CASSMGYEAFF. DNA for the CDR3: TGTGCCAGCAGCATGGGATATGAAGCTTTCTTT. The full variable domain, with the rest looked up from reference TRBV7-9 and TRBJ1-1, is DTGVSQNPRHKITKRGQNVTFRCDPISEHNRLYWYRQTLGQGPEFLTYFQNEAQLEKSRLLSDRFSAERPKGSFSTLEIQRTEQGDSAMYLCASSMGYEAFFGQGTRLTVV.

The rearrangement joins TRBV28 to TRBJ2-5, with D possibly being TRBD2 (7 bases). The germline V gene has CDR1 MDHEN and CDR2 SYDVKM. V dropped 5 bases and J dropped 11 bases, with 27 bases sitting between them. This CDR3 has 16 amino acids. The CDR3 here is CASSPGGQEGDLGQYF. DNA for the CDR3: TGTGCCAGCAGTCCGGGGGGACAAGAGGGAGATCTGGGGCAGTACTTC. Variable domain in full (rest from reference TRBV28 and TRBJ2-5): DVKVTQSSRYLVKRTGEKVFLECVQDMDHENMFWYRQDPGLGLRLIYFSYDVKMKEKGDIPEGYSVSREKKERFSLILESASTNQTSMYLCASSPGGQEGDLGQYFGPGTRLLVL.

This chain joins TRBV6-6 and TRBJ1-4; D gene uncertain. V was shortened by 3 bases and J by 0 bases, with 11 bases between the two germline ends. The V gene's germline CDR1 is MNHNY and CDR2 SVGAGI (reference sequence). The CDR3 runs 16 residues. The CDR3 nucleotides read TGTGCCAGCAGTTATGGAGGGTATGCAACTAATGAAAAACTGTTTTTT. It translates to CASSYGGYATNEKLFF.

V usage is TRBV6-5 and J usage is TRBJ2-1, with D possibly being TRBD1 (5 bases). Deletions cut 4 bases from V and 9 bases from J, with 19 bases between. Germline loops: CDR1 MNHEY, CDR2 SVGAGI. The CDR3 sequence is 15 residues long. CDR3: CASSWYRSGPGEQFF. CDR3 nucleotides: TGTGCCAGCAGTTGGTACAGGTCCGGACCCGGTGAGCAGTTCTTC.

With respect to this clonotype: One end of the junction does not line up with germline, which may come from a read error. The V gene is TRBV7-2, the J gene TRBJ2-7; perhaps TRBD1 as D (5 bases). The CDR3 loop spans 14 amino acids. Germline CDR1 reads SGHTA; CDR2 reads FQGNSA. CDR3 loop: CASGLARVHPEQYF. The CDR3 nucleotides are TGTGCCAGCGGCTTAGCCAGGGTCCACCCTGAGCAGTACTTC.

The chain links TRBV30 to TRBJ2-1; D unclear. This CDR3 spans 15 amino acids. CDR1 is GTSNPN, CDR2 SVGIG, per germline (reference sequence). V lost 0 bases, J lost 4 bases, and 13 bases lay in between. This CDR3 reads CAWSVPPYPYNEQFF. CDR3 coding DNA: TGTGCCTGGAGTGTACCTCCCTACCCGTACAATGAGCAGTTCTTC.

This sequence joins TRBV12-3 or TRBV12-4 and TRBJ2-5; no firm D call. V was clipped by 1 base and J by 4 bases, with 10 bases between them. The CDR3 is 14 amino acids. CDR3 residues: CASSLGRSGETQYF. As DNA, the CDR3 is TGTGCCAGCAGTTTAGGGCGTTCTGGAGAGACCCAGTACTTC.

The chain uses TRBV3-1 and TRBJ2-5; 9 bases fit TRBD1. From germline, CDR1 is LGHDT and CDR2 YNNKEL (reference sequence). This CDR3 comprises 15 residues. The trim removed 4 bases at V and 11 bases at J, leaving 14 bases unmatched. The CDR3 sequence: CASSLPGQGVLEQYF. The CDR3 DNA follows: TGTGCCAGCAGCCTCCCGGGACAGGGCGTACTGGAGCAGTACTTC.

The chain uses TRBV20-1 and TRBJ2-1; 9 nucleotides line up with TRBD1. With 5 bases clipped from V and 6 bases from J, the junction kept 5 bases outside the gene matches. Germline V gene data show CDR1 as DFQATT and CDR2 as SNEGSKA (reference sequence). The CDR3 loop spans 13 amino acids. The CDR3 spells CSAPGQGFNEQFF. CDR3 sequence (DNA): TGCAGTGCTCCGGGACAGGGATTCAATGAGCAGTTCTTC.

The V gene is TRBV29-1, the J gene TRBJ2-3, with TRBD2 matching over 8 bases. Germline trimming cut 7 bases from V and 1 base from J; bases unmatched to any gene: 13. This CDR3 is 16 amino acids long. The germline V gene encodes CDR1 SQVTM and CDR2 ANQGSEA. This CDR3 is CSARRSGSLRTDTQYF. The CDR3 nucleotides are TGCAGCGCACGACGGAGCGGGAGCCTTCGCACAGATACGCAGTATTTT.

This clonotype was seen a few times. This chain joins TRBV4-2 and TRBJ2-3; tentatively, D is TRBD1 (6 bases). This CDR3 has 15 residues. From germline, CDR1 is LGHNA and CDR2 YNFKEQ. Between the trimmed V and J ends, which lost 3 bases and 1 base, there was a span of 11 bases. DNA of the CDR3: TGTGCCAGCAGCCAGGGGACACCCCGCACAGATACGCAGTATTTT. Amino acids: CASSQGTPRTDTQYF.

The gene calls are TRBV20-1 and TRBJ2-1; 7 nucleotides line up with TRBD1. Germline loops: CDR1 DFQATT, CDR2 SNEGSKA (reference sequence). V was clipped by 0 bases and J by 5 bases; unmatched bases: 7. This CDR3 region has 15 residues. The chain's CDR3 is CSARDPRGKDNEQFF. In DNA, the CDR3 is TGCAGTGCTAGAGATCCCAGGGGGAAGGACAATGAGCAGTTCTTC.

The chain couples TRBV20-1 to TRBJ2-6; D is uncertain. Trimming cost V 2 bases and J 11 bases, with 7 bases left between them. The germline V gene has CDR1 DFQATT and CDR2 SNEGSKA (reference sequence). This CDR3 has 11 amino acids. The CDR3 region has the DNA TGCAGTGCTAGATGGCGAGACGTCCTGACTTTC. Its protein product is CSARWRDVLTF.

In its sample, this clonotype was seen a few times. The rearrangement links TRBV5-1 to TRBJ2-3; 10 nucleotides line up with TRBD2. The V gene's germline CDR1 is SGHRS and CDR2 YFSETQ. Trimming cost V 3 bases and J 1 base; bases outside gene matches: 5. The CDR3 totals 16 residues. The CDR3 loop reads CASSYLAGDGTDTQYF. Written as DNA, the CDR3 is TGCGCCAGCAGCTACCTAGCGGGGGATGGCACAGATACGCAGTATTTT.

This clonotype is a singleton in its sample. This chain connects TRBV29-1 to TRBJ2-1; D is uncertain. V gave up 4 bases and J gave up 5 bases, with 12 bases separating them. The CDR3 is made up of 13 amino acids. In germline, CDR1 is SQVTM, CDR2 ANQGSEA. CDR3 in amino acids: CSVGSANNNEQFF. The DNA of the CDR3 is TGCAGCGTTGGGAGCGCGAATAACAATGAGCAGTTCTTC.